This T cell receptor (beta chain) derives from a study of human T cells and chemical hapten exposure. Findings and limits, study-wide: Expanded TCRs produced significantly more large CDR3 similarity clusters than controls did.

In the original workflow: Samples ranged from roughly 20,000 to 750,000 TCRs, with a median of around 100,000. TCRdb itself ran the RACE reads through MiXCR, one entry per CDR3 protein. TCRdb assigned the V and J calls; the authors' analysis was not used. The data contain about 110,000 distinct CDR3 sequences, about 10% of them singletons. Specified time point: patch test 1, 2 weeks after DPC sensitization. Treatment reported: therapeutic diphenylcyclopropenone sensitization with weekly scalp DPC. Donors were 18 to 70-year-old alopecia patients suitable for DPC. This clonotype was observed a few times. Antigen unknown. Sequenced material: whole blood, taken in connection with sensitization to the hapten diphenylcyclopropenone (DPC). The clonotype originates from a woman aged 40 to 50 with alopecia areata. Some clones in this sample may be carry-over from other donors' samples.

In nucleotides, the CDR3 is TGTGCCAGCAGTTACTCTCCCGGGAAAGGCGCTGAAGCTTTCTTT. This gives the protein CASSYSPGKGAEAFF. The rearrangement joins TRBV6-2 or TRBV6-3 to TRBJ1-1; no clear D. The germline CDR1 and CDR2 sequences are MNHEY and SVGEGT. This CDR3 has 15 amino acids. With 0 bases removed from V and 6 bases from J, the gap between germline ends came to 14 bases.